This T cell receptor beta chain emerged from a study of Ad26.COV2.S vaccination and SARS-CoV-2 variants (dated by TCRdb to 2020 to 2022). General notes on the study: Vaccine-arm donors were drawn from COV1001, a multicentre, randomized, double-blind, placebo-controlled phase I-IIa trial of Ad26.COV2.S in healthy adults. Blinding of investigators to trial group allocation was maintained during experiments and outcome assessment. The TCR-sequenced set comprised about 32 samples: some 20 Ad26.COV2.S vaccine recipients, 5 placebo recipients and 8 SARS-CoV-2 convalescent individuals. Ad26.COV2.S was administered intramuscularly at 5 x 10^10 or 1 x 10^11 viral particles, either as a single shot or as two shots given 56 days apart. TCRbeta repertoire sequencing served as the tool for gauging how specific and how broad the SARS-CoV-2-reactive T cell receptors were following Ad26.COV2.S vaccination. Participants in the trial were split at random into five groups of five each, receiving low-dose or high-dose Ad26.COV2.S once or twice, or else placebo on both occasions. Points the paper makes about the study in general: Comparing responses between vaccine doses or regimens was not something the study was powered to do. Comparable non-spike TCR breadth was observed between vaccine and placebo recipients, consistent with only spike being contained in the vaccine. After vaccination, substantial breadth of spike-specific CD8+ and CD4+ T cell responses was reported. It was noted by the authors that total T cell responses may have been underestimated by the TCR breadth and depth analyses. Ad26.COV2.S recipients had higher spike-specific TCR breadth than placebo recipients (P = 0.0014).

The immunoSEQ Assay was used to sequence TCRbeta CDR3 regions. After extraction, genomic DNA underwent amplification by bias-controlled multiplex PCR, followed by high-throughput sequencing. The authors' analysis ran thus. Collapsing and filtering of sequences were performed to quantify the absolute abundance of each unique TCRbeta CDR3 region. T cell fraction was estimated by normalizing TCRbeta template counts to usable DNA, with usable DNA measured through amplification of reference genes found in all nucleated cells. Repertoire TCRs were annotated as SARS-CoV-2-specific when V gene, CDR3 amino acid sequence and J gene were exactly matched to a known reactive TCR set. MIRA supplied the reference SARS-CoV-2 TCR set, which was filtered for enrichment in COVID-19-positive ImmuneCODE repertoires so that public or cross-reactive TCRs were removed. Using the MIRA antigens, annotated TCRs were further analysed by specific ORF or by position within an ORF. Depth was the summed frequency of annotated unique rearrangements, while breadth was defined as annotated unique rearrangements over total unique productive rearrangements. Two-sided Wilcoxon rank-sum tests were applied when comparing TCR breadth between groups. The immuneACCESS repertoire file appears here via TCRdb, limited to in-frame rearrangements. These files lack a portion of the clones; in checked studies, under half of the deficit traces to unresolved V genes, and the cause of the others is not known. V and J calls and clone size come straight from that table; D and trimming were deduced from the DNA. The sample yields roughly 460,000 clones; around 89% were counted once. The top ten clones comprise about 1.5% of the sample.

The sample's treatment or condition label, in plain terms: roughly 19 received Ad26.COV2.S at low or high dose, single or two shots; 5 received placebo; per-sample allocation not given. Repertoires of vaccine and placebo recipients were sequenced from samples taken on day 63 after the first injection. In Cohort 1b, about 27 adults aged 18-55 years were enrolled at a single site in Boston, USA, between 29 July and 7 August 2020. Ad26.COV2.S consisted of a replication-incompetent adenovirus type 26 vector by which a prefusion-stabilized SARS-CoV-2 spike protein from the original Wuhan strain was expressed. This clone was found a few times. Its antigen is currently not known. Base qualities are not at hand, and no much larger clone is one base apart. Sequencing was performed on peripheral blood, taken in a trial of Ad26.COV2.S vaccine versus placebo. The sequence was obtained from a person aged 18-65 years who received the Ad26.COV2.S COVID-19 vaccine or a placebo.

The CDR3 has the sequence CASSLRYPGLQETQYF. The DNA sequence reads TGTGCCAGCAGCTTACGTTATCCGGGACTCCAAGAGACCCAGTACTTC. The chain uses TRBV7-6 and TRBJ2-5; the D gene is perhaps TRBD2, from 6 matching bases. The germline V gene specifies SGHVS as CDR1 and FNYEAQ as CDR2. The CDR3 contains 16 residues, cysteine and phenylalanine counted. Here the CDR3 DNA is all that survives: 48 bases in frame from base 1. A distance of 14 bases separates the germline ends of V and J, which lose 2 bases and 1 base respectively.